The next 18 T cell receptor beta chains were all read from a single sample in a study of regulatory dendritic cells for organ transplantation. Here immunoSEQ multiplex PCR was the method, and the copy in TCRdb shows in-frame clones only, minus some. The sample includes about 21,000 clones, 85% seen only once; the top ten take under 0.3%. For these receptors, no antigen is known. Allogeneic regulatory or mature dendritic cells were co-cultured for approximately 5 days with CFSE-labeled sorted T cells at 1:10. Sequencing was done on a sample of naive CD4+ T cells from blood cultured with dendritic cells. Regarding subset: CD45RA+ naive T cells. The receptors come from a human donor in good health.

This sequence joins TRBV4-3 and TRBJ1-2; D perhaps matches TRBD1 (5 bases). Germline V lookup: CDR1 LGHNA, CDR2 YSLEER. Trimming took off 0 bases at V and 8 bases at J, with 16 bases between the two ends. The CDR3 contains 15 residues. Here the CDR3 DNA reads TGCGCCAGCAGCCAAGAGAGTGGTTCGGGGGAGGGCTACACCTTC. Encoded protein: CASSQESGSGEGYTF.

The V gene is TRBV19, the J gene TRBJ2-1; D possibly matches TRBD1 or TRBD2 (5 bases each). From germline, CDR1 is LNHDA and CDR2 SQIVND (reference sequence). Trimming took 2 bases from V and 3 from J, leaving 11 bases between them. CDR3 size: 15 residues. CDR3 protein: CASSIMGTNYNEQFF. The DNA of the CDR3 is TGTGCCAGTAGTATAATGGGGACCAACTACAATGAGCAGTTCTTC.

The chain couples TRBV5-4 to TRBJ2-7, with unresolved D. Germline-derived CDR1 and CDR2 are SGHNT and YYREEE (reference sequence). The V end was cut by 0 bases, the J end by 6 bases, with 10 bases between. The CDR3 spans 13 residues. The CDR3 DNA follows: TGTGCCAGCAGCTTGGGGCAGGTAGGCGAGCAGTACTTC. Translated: CASSLGQVGEQYF.

The chain carries TRBV6-7 and TRBJ2-7; the match to TRBD1 covers 7 bases. TRBV6-7 is filed as an ORF, its function uncertain. CDR3 length equals 12 residues. After removal of 6 bases from V and 5 bases from J, the junction contained 4 bases not matched to a gene. Here the CDR3 reads CASSDRVDEQYF. For the CDR3, the DNA is TGTGCCAGCAGCGACAGGGTAGACGAGCAGTACTTC.

This chain links TRBV30 with TRBJ1-1; TRBD1 is a possible D gene (6 bases). With 0 bases removed from V and 7 bases from J, the gap between germline ends came to 15 bases. Looked up from germline, CDR1 is GTSNPN and CDR2 is SVGIG (reference sequence). The CDR3 length is 14 residues. This chain's CDR3 is CAWSVRMEGGEAFF. In nucleotides, the CDR3 is TGTGCCTGGAGTGTACGAATGGAGGGGGGTGAAGCTTTCTTT.

This chain links TRBV28 with TRBJ2-1; TRBD2 matches 14 bases. Germline loops: CDR1 MDHEN, CDR2 SYDVKM. The CDR3 totals 15 residues. V lost 5 bases and J lost 6; bases outside the gene matches: 3. CDR3 nucleotides: TGTGCCAGCAGTACCGGGACTAGCGGGAGCAATGAGCAGTTCTTC. Protein: CASSTGTSGSNEQFF.

The gene calls are TRBV15 and TRBJ1-1; D gene ambiguous. CDR3 length equals 14 residues. V was shortened by 4 bases and J by 1 base, with 10 bases between the two germline ends. Germline assignment: CDR1 LNHNV and CDR2 YYDKDF (reference sequence). CDR3: CATSIRRTNTEAFF. CDR3 DNA: TGTGCCACCAGCATAAGACGGACGAACACTGAAGCTTTCTTT.

A single count supports this clone. V and J are TRBV30 and TRBJ2-5; D remains unclear. The V gene's germline CDR1 is GTSNPN and CDR2 SVGIG (reference sequence). V lost 1 base and J 3 bases, leaving 0 bases between the germline ends. This CDR3 has 10 residues. The CDR3 reads CAWSEETQYF. The DNA for the CDR3 is TGTGCCTGGAGTGAAGAGACCCAGTACTTC.

This chain uses TRBV7-2 with TRBJ1-5; no definite D call. The germline gives CDR1 SGHTA, CDR2 FQGNSA. CDR3 size: 12 residues. V lost 5 bases, J lost 7 bases, and 9 bases lay in between. DNA of the CDR3: TGTGCCAGCAGCGTTTCCGGACAGCCCCAGCATTTT. Its protein product is CASSVSGQPQHF. Looking up the rest from reference TRBV7-2 and TRBJ1-5 gives the full variable domain: GAGVSQSPSNKVTEKGKDVELRCDPISGHTALYWYRQSLGQGLEFLIYFQGNSAPDKSGLPSDRFSAERTGGSVSTLTIQRTQQEDSAVYLCASSVSGQPQHFGDGTRLSIL.

The table lists this clone with a count of one. V gene TRBV4-3 combines with J gene TRBJ2-7; 11 positions match TRBD1. The CDR3 sequence is 15 residues long. Germline loops: CDR1 LGHNA, CDR2 YSLEER. V shed 1 base and J 3 bases; nucleotides not matched to a gene: 2. The CDR3 DNA is TGCGCCAGCAGCCAAGGCGGGACAGGGGGCTACGAGCAGTACTTC. It is translated as CASSQGGTGGYEQYF.

This chain uses TRBV7-2 with TRBJ2-5; no firm D call. The CDR3 is made up of 12 amino acids. V gave up 4 bases and J gave up 5 bases, with 8 bases separating them. Germline values: CDR1 SGHTA, CDR2 FQGNSA. The CDR3 nucleotides are TGTGCCAGCAGCTCCGTACCGGAGACCCAGTACTTC. Residues: CASSSVPETQYF.

The V and J genes are TRBV5-5 and TRBJ2-1; 7 bases agree with TRBD1. Looked up from germline, CDR1 is SGHKS and CDR2 is YYEKEE (reference sequence). The ends lost 3 bases at V and 7 bases at J; junction bases unmatched: 13. CDR3 length equals 16 residues. CDR3 sequence reads: CASSYHTIRDRNEQFF. In DNA form, the CDR3 reads TGTGCCAGCAGCTACCATACAATCCGGGACAGAAATGAGCAGTTCTTC.

This sequence joins TRBV27 and TRBJ2-7; D is perhaps TRBD1 (5 bases). The CDR3 runs 14 residues. V gave up 6 bases and J gave up 3 bases, with 15 bases separating them. The germline CDR1 and CDR2 sequences are MNHEY and SMNVEV (reference sequence). The CDR3: CASSPRQGGYEQYF. The CDR3 DNA reads as TGTGCCAGCAGCCCCCGGCAGGGCGGCTACGAGCAGTACTTC.

In this sample, this clone turned up a few times. The rearrangement links TRBV4-2 to TRBJ1-5; D not certain. The CDR3 has 16 residues. V lost 1 base to trimming and J lost 1 base, with 11 bases between them. Germline V gene sequence: CDR1 LGHNA, CDR2 YNFKEQ. The CDR3 DNA is TGTGCCAGCAGCCAAGGGGAGGGATCCAGCAATCAGCCCCAGCATTTT. Translated: CASSQGEGSSNQPQHF.

This rearrangement joins TRBV4-3 to TRBJ1-6; tentatively, D is TRBD1 (5 bases). Trimming removed 4 bases from V and 6 bases from J, with 16 bases in between. Germline loops: CDR1 LGHNA, CDR2 YSLEER. This CDR3 has 16 amino acids. CDR3 bases: TGCGCCAGCAGCCTGGAAGGGGCCAGGGCTAATTCACCCCTCCACTTT. Amino acid sequence: CASSLEGARANSPLHF.

The chain couples TRBV7-2 to TRBJ2-5; 10 nucleotides agree with TRBD2. Germline lookup yields CDR1 SGHTA and CDR2 FQGNSA. V was clipped by 1 base and J by 2 bases; unmatched bases: 4. There are 16 residues in the CDR3. In nucleotides, the CDR3 is TGTGCCAGCAGCTTAGGGCCTAGCGGGGGTCAAGAGACCCAGTACTTC. Translated, it gives CASSLGPSGGQETQYF.

The chain links TRBV30 to TRBJ1-2; maybe TRBD1 (5 bases). The CDR3 is 15 amino acids. CDR1 and CDR2 (germline): GTSNPN, SVGIG (reference sequence). The V end was cut by 0 bases, the J end by 4 bases, with 15 bases between. CDR3 DNA sequence: TGTGCCTGGAGTGTAGGGGCCAGCTTGCCCTATGGCTACACCTTC. It encodes CAWSVGASLPYGYTF.

This chain uses TRBV10-1 with TRBJ1-1; D is undetermined. Germline V lookup: CDR1 WNHNN, CDR2 SYGVQD (reference sequence). This CDR3 is built from 12 residues. V lost 2 bases to trimming and J lost 8 bases, with 9 bases between them. The CDR3 protein is CASSEGDSEAFF. In DNA form, the CDR3 reads TGCGCCAGCAGTGAGGGGGATTCCGAAGCTTTCTTT.